A selection of T cell receptor beta chains follows, all from one sample in a study of shared clonotypes between healthy human individuals. Sequencing was performed with immunoSEQ multiplex PCR; in TCRdb, only in-frame clones are kept and a portion is missing. The sample shows around 1,900,000 clones, roughly 95% of them seen only once. Sequencing used naive CD8+ T cells from PBMCs. Every receptor here comes from a man between 18 and 35 years old in good health. Some clones in this sample may be carry-over from other donors' samples. The conserved cysteine and the conserved F or W are not part of the CDR3 here. Fields, in order: clone size, J gene, V gene, CDR3 protein. Where a row states a size, it is once, few, many or the class of an expanded clone; other rows omit it.

clone_size: NA; j_call: TRBJ2-1; v_call: TRBV11-3; cdr3_aa: ASSHDKLRLYNEQF
clone_size: NA; j_call: TRBJ1-1; v_call: TRBV27; cdr3_aa: ASSWTRGLNTEAF
clone_size: NA; j_call: TRBJ1-1; v_call: TRBV7-9; cdr3_aa: ASSLGWGVNTEAF
clone_size: NA; j_call: TRBJ2-6; v_call: TRBV9; cdr3_aa: ASSIRGRRGANVLT
clone_size: NA; j_call: TRBJ1-6; v_call: TRBV27; cdr3_aa: ASRRQAYNSPLH
clone_size: once; j_call: TRBJ2-2; v_call: TRBV5-6; cdr3_aa: ASSLEGAVRELF
clone_size: once; j_call: TRBJ1-1; v_call: TRBV12-5; cdr3_aa: ASGQFRGVDTEAF
clone_size: NA; j_call: TRBJ2-7; v_call: TRBV29-1; cdr3_aa: SAGDSSYEQY
clone_size: NA; j_call: TRBJ1-1; v_call: TRBV4-3; cdr3_aa: ASSQDRTGGLGTEAF
clone_size: NA; j_call: TRBJ2-5; v_call: TRBV7-6; cdr3_aa: ASSRDSEETQY
clone_size: NA; j_call: TRBJ2-1; v_call: TRBV5-1; cdr3_aa: ASKGSYNEQF
clone_size: NA; j_call: TRBJ2-1; v_call: TRBV7-6; cdr3_aa: ASSSGLAGGLNNEQF
clone_size: once; j_call: TRBJ2-2; v_call: TRBV5-1; cdr3_aa: ASSWRTGDGLYVTGELF
clone_size: NA; j_call: TRBJ2-1; v_call: TRBV29-1; cdr3_aa: SVEGAWDSYNEQF
clone_size: NA; j_call: TRBJ2-3; v_call: TRBV29-1; cdr3_aa: SVGGLLRDSPGDTQY
clone_size: NA; j_call: TRBJ1-5; v_call: TRBV2; cdr3_aa: ASSEFPGFSNQPQH
clone_size: NA; j_call: TRBJ2-7; v_call: TRBV4-3; cdr3_aa: ASSQDGVGEQY
clone_size: NA; j_call: TRBJ2-5; v_call: TRBV6-6; cdr3_aa: ASSYPSGAGETQY
clone_size: NA; j_call: TRBJ2-7; v_call: TRBV27; cdr3_aa: ASSLQGNSYEQY
clone_size: once; j_call: TRBJ1-2; v_call: TRBV5-1; cdr3_aa: ASSLEWTGGRYGYT
clone_size: NA; j_call: TRBJ2-3; v_call: TRBV18; cdr3_aa: ASEAGGTDTQY
clone_size: NA; j_call: TRBJ1-6; v_call: TRBV30; cdr3_aa: AWSEKRGGNNSPLH